This T cell receptor beta chain is drawn from a study of blood T cell repertoires in COVID-19. Study information: Samples taken during acute and convalescent COVID-19 were collected in the United States, Italy and Spain.

With V trimmed by 5 bases and J by 6 bases, 8 bases remained unmatched. The germline CDR1 and CDR2 sequences are MNHEY and SMNVEV (reference sequence). CDR3 length: 14 amino acids. Seattle enrolled patients during active infection and tracked them longitudinally. In the authors' workflow: The authors estimated nucleated cell counts from reference gene primer amplification. Generated by immunoSEQ multiplex PCR, the TCRdb table keeps only in-frame clones and is missing some. V, J and clone size were drawn from that table, and D and trimming were deduced from the DNA. Found here are 200,000 to 300,000 clones, around nine tenths of them singletons; the top ten hold 5.2%.

The V and J genes are TRBV27 and TRBJ1-1; 8 bases match TRBD1. This clonotype was sampled from a woman aged 60-70 years with COVID-19, enrolled during active disease. Sequences were obtained from peripheral blood. CDR3 protein: CASSKLDRAPEAFF. Written as DNA, the CDR3 is TGTGCCAGCAGTAAATTGGACAGGGCCCCTGAAGCTTTCTTT.